This T cell receptor (beta chain) was sequenced in a study of cytomegalovirus exposure and HLA in healthy donors. This CDR3 has 15 residues. The V gene's germline CDR1 is SGDLS and CDR2 YYNGEE. The trim removed 4 bases at V and 2 bases at J, leaving 7 bases unmatched. The study ran its PCR with 60 Vbeta and 13 Jbeta primers. Sequenced by immunoSEQ multiplex PCR; TCRdb stores in-frame clones only, minus some. This repertoire shows roughly 100,000 clones, more than 70% found once; its top ten account for 8.5% to 10%. The sequenced material came from PBMCs. The J gene is TRBJ2-3, the V gene TRBV9; 7 bases align to TRBD2. The source is a male donor in good health and CMV-seropositive. The CDR3 bases are TGTGCCAGCAGCAGAGGGAGGGCCCCCACAGATACGCAGTATTTT. Amino acids: CASSRGRAPTDTQYF.